The 17 T cell receptor beta chains listed next were all sequenced from one sample in a study of vaccination effects on CD4 cells after COVID-19. These receptors are not linked to any known antigen. Method: immunoSEQ multiplex PCR; TCRdb's copy keeps in-frame clones and lacks some. The table includes about 45,000 clones, around four fifths detected once. With about ten days of culture completed, CD4+ T cells were isolated. The sequencing used CD4+ T cells from PBMCs cultured without peptide, collected before COVID-19 vaccination. These receptors were collected from a human donor who had a prior SARS-CoV-2 infection.

This chain links TRBV5-1 with TRBJ2-6, with 7 bases lining up with TRBD1. This CDR3 spans 16 amino acids. Germline values: CDR1 SGHRS, CDR2 YFSETQ. V dropped 0 bases and J dropped 4; count of bases not matched to a gene: 4. CDR3 in amino acids: CASSLVGGAGANVLTF. The CDR3 coding sequence is TGCGCCAGCAGCTTGGTAGGGGGCGCGGGGGCCAACGTCCTGACTTTC.

This chain's CDR3 is CASSPRSGDEAFF. The CDR3 coding sequence is TGTGCCAGCAGCCCAAGGTCGGGGGATGAAGCTTTCTTT. The chain links TRBV7-3 to TRBJ1-1, with D possibly matching TRBD1 (5 bases). The germline V gene encodes CDR1 SGHTA and CDR2 FQGTGA. This CDR3 region has 13 residues. Trimming cost V 5 bases and J 7 bases, with 14 bases left between them.

This chain connects TRBV7-8 to TRBJ1-1; D call uncertain. The CDR3 runs to 13 residues. CDR1 is SGHVS and CDR2 is FQNEAQ in the germline V gene. Between the trimmed V and J ends, which lost 5 bases and 3 bases, there was a span of 10 bases. The CDR3: CASSTQPYTEAFF. The CDR3 bases are TGTGCCAGCAGCACCCAACCCTACACTGAAGCTTTCTTT.

The rearrangement joins TRBV5-1 to TRBJ2-7; D unclear. Deletions cut 1 base from V and 0 bases from J, with 11 bases between. The CDR3 length is 15 residues. The germline gives CDR1 SGHRS, CDR2 YFSETQ. The CDR3 protein is CASSLMLAGSYEQYF. As DNA, the CDR3 is TGCGCCAGCAGCTTGATGCTCGCCGGCTCCTACGAGCAGTACTTC. Together with reference TRBV5-1 and TRBJ2-7, the CDR3 gives the full variable domain: KAGVTQTPRYLIKTRGQQVTLSCSPISGHRSVSWYQQTPGQGLQFLFEYFSETQRNKGNFPGRFSGRQFSNSRSEMNVSTLELGDSALYLCASSLMLAGSYEQYFGPGTRLTVT.

The chain links TRBV6-5 to TRBJ1-4; no definite D call. Per germline, CDR1 MNHEY and CDR2 SVGAGI. The V end lost 6 bases, the J end lost 8 bases, and 13 bases lay between the germline ends. The length of the CDR3 is 13 residues. The CDR3 DNA sequence: TGTGCCAGCAGGGAGGATTACGCCGAAAAACTGTTTTTT. Translating gives CASREDYAEKLFF.

The chain is built from TRBV5-1 and TRBJ1-2, with 7 bases fitting TRBD1. The CDR3 is 15 residues long. J gave up 2 bases and V 5 bases, and 9 bases lay outside the gene matches. Germline assignment: CDR1 SGHRS and CDR2 YFSETQ. The CDR3 coding sequence is TGCGCCAGCAGTAACAGGGGAGGTCGGAACTATGGCTACACCTTC. This translates into CASSNRGGRNYGYTF.

This chain links TRBV19 with TRBJ2-3; possibly TRBD2 for D (5 bases). The CDR3 spans 12 residues. Germline V gene lookup returns CDR1 LNHDA and CDR2 SQIVND (reference sequence). V was clipped by 3 bases and J by 6 bases, with 7 bases between them. The CDR3 reads CASSIRRDTQYF. The CDR3 bases are TGTGCCAGTAGTATTAGGAGGGATACGCAGTATTTT.

This clone was seen just once. The V call is TRBV7-2, the J call TRBJ2-2; 7 bases are shared with TRBD2. V lost 4 bases, J lost 1 base, and 12 bases stayed unmatched. Germline V CDR1 and CDR2: SGHTA, FQGNSA. The CDR3 totals 18 residues. The CDR3: CASSSPGRGGGNTGELFF. The CDR3 region has the DNA TGTGCCAGCAGCTCACCCGGTCGTGGCGGGGGGAACACCGGGGAGCTGTTTTTT.

The genes are TRBV2 and TRBJ1-6; 9 nucleotides match TRBD1. This CDR3 spans 14 amino acids. V trimming: 6 bases; J trimming: 9 bases; junction bases outside the gene matches: 6. The germline V gene has CDR1 SNHLY and CDR2 FYNNEI. DNA of the CDR3: TGTGCCAGCAGGTTAGGGACAGGGCTTTCACCCCTCCACTTT. This sequence encodes CASRLGTGLSPLHF.

V is TRBV4-2 and J is TRBJ1-2; D might be TRBD1 (5 bases). The CDR3 is 15 residues long. V shed 1 base and J shed 2 bases, with 11 bases lying between them. The germline V gene has CDR1 LGHNA and CDR2 YNFKEQ. CDR3 amino acids: CASSQGGDPNYGYTF. The CDR3 DNA sequence: TGTGCCAGCAGCCAAGGGGGGGATCCCAACTATGGCTACACCTTC.

The chain couples TRBV7-2 to TRBJ2-1; 9 nucleotides agree with TRBD2. There are 16 residues in the CDR3. Germline-derived CDR1 and CDR2 are SGHTA and FQGNSA. The V segment lost 1 base and the J segment 3 bases; nucleotides outside the gene matches: 4. The CDR3 DNA is TGTGCCAGCAGCTTAGGCCTAGCGGGAAGCTACAATGAGCAGTTCTTC. Its translation: CASSLGLAGSYNEQFF.

This chain links TRBV30 with TRBJ2-5, with 9 bases that match TRBD1. Losses at the gene ends were 3 bases for V and 5 bases for J; bases not matched to a gene: 7. Per the germline V gene, CDR1 is GTSNPN and CDR2 is SVGIG (reference sequence). The CDR3 contains 14 residues. The CDR3 nucleotides read TGTGCCTGGAGAAACACAGGGGGCGGCGAGACCCAGTACTTC. Translating it yields CAWRNTGGGETQYF.

V and J are TRBV5-5 and TRBJ2-2; TRBD2 aligns across 13 bases. CDR1 is SGHKS, CDR2 YYEKEE, per germline (reference sequence). J gave up 3 bases and V 6 bases, and 11 bases lay outside the gene matches. This CDR3 has 18 residues. CDR3 DNA: TGTGCCAGCACCCCAGGACTAGCGGGAGTTTCGGACACCGGGGAGCTGTTTTTT. This translates into CASTPGLAGVSDTGELFF.

The rearrangement links TRBV5-1 to TRBJ1-1; D may be TRBD1 (6 bases). This CDR3 contains 14 residues. Germline lookup yields CDR1 SGHRS and CDR2 YFSETQ. The germline V and J ends were trimmed by 4 bases and 1 base, with 11 bases remaining between them. In DNA form, the CDR3 reads TGCGCCAGCAGCCTCCAACAGGGGAACACTGAAGCTTTCTTT. This encodes CASSLQQGNTEAFF. The full variable domain, in which reference TRBV5-1 and TRBJ1-1 provide the parts outside the CDR3, is KAGVTQTPRYLIKTRGQQVTLSCSPISGHRSVSWYQQTPGQGLQFLFEYFSETQRNKGNFPGRFSGRQFSNSRSEMNVSTLELGDSALYLCASSLQQGNTEAFFGQGTRLTVV.

The chain has TRBV7-3 and TRBJ2-1; D is possibly TRBD1 (7 bases). The CDR3 spans 15 residues. Germline-derived CDR1 and CDR2 are SGHTA and FQGTGA. Trimming left V 5 bases short and J 5 bases short, with 16 bases between. The DNA for the CDR3 is TGTGCCAGCAGCCCCCAGGGGGGTCACAACAATGAGCAGTTCTTC. Translation: CASSPQGGHNNEQFF.

This clone appeared a few times. The junction departs from germline at one end; a sequencing error may be responsible. The rearrangement uses TRBV7-7 and TRBJ2-2; possible D gene TRBD2, 6 bases. The V gene's germline CDR1 is SSHAT and CDR2 FNYEAQ (reference sequence). The CDR3 runs 16 residues. In DNA form, the CDR3 reads TGTGCTAGCAGCTTGGGCGGGATGGCGAACACCGGGGAGCTGTTTTTT. It is translated as CASSLGGMANTGELFF.

The chain recombines TRBV13 with TRBJ2-2; 10 nucleotides agree with TRBD1. J lost 2 bases, V lost 6 bases, and 3 bases had no gene match. In germline, CDR1 is PRHDT, CDR2 FYEKMQ (reference sequence). This CDR3 contains 15 residues. This CDR3 is CASRLTGGNTGELFF. DNA for the CDR3: TGTGCCAGCAGATTGACAGGGGGCAACACCGGGGAGCTGTTTTTT.